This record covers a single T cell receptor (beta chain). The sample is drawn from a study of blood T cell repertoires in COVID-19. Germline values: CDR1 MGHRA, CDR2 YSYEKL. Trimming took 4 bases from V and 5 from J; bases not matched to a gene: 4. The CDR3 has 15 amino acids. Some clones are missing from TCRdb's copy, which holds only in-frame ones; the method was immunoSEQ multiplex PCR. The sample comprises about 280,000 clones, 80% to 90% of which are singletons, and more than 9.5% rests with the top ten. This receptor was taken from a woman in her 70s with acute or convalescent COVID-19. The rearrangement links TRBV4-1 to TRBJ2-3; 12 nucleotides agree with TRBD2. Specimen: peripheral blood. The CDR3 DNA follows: TGCGCCAGCAGCCTCGCTAGCGGGAGGGGAGATACGCAGTATTTT. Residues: CASSLASGRGDTQYF.